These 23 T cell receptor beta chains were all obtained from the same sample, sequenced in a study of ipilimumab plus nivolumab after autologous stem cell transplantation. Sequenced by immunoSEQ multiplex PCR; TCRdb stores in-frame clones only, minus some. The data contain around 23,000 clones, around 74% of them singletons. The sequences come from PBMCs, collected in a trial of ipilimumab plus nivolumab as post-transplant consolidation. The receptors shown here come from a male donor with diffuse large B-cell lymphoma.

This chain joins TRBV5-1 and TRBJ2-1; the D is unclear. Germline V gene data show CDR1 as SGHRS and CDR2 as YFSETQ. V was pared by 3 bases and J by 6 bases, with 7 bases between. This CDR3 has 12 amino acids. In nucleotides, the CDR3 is TGCGCCAGCAGCTGGAACCTCAATGAGCAGTTCTTC. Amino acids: CASSWNLNEQFF.

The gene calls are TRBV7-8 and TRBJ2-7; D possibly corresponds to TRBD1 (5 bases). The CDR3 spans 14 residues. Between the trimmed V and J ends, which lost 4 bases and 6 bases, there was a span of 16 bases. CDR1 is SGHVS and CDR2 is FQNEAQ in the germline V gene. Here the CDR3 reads CASSSTVPASEQYF. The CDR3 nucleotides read TGTGCCAGCAGCTCGACAGTCCCCGCGAGCGAGCAGTACTTC. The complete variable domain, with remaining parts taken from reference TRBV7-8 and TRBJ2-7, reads GAGVSQSPRYKVAKRGQDVALRCDPISGHVSLFWYQQALGQGPEFLTYFQNEAQLDKSGLPSDRFFAERPEGSVSTLKIQRTQQEDSAVYLCASSSTVPASEQYFGPGTRLTVT.

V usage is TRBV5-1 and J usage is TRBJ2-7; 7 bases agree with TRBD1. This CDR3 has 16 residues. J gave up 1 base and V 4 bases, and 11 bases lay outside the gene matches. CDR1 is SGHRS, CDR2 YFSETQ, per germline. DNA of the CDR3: TGCGCCAGCAGCGTGACAGGGCTCCATTCATCCTACGAGCAGTACTTC. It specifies CASSVTGLHSSYEQYF.

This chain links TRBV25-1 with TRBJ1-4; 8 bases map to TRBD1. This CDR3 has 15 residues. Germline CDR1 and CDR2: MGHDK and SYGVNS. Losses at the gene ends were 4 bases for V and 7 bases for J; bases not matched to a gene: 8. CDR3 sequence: CASSVPGGLSEKLFF. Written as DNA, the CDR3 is TGTGCCAGCAGTGTCCCAGGGGGCTTGAGTGAAAAACTGTTTTTT.

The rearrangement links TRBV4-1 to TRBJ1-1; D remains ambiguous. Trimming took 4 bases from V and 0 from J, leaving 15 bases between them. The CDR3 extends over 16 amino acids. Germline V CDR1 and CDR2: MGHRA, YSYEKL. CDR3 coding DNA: TGCGCCAGCAGCCCATCCTATGCGTTCATGAACACTGAAGCTTTCTTT. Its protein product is CASSPSYAFMNTEAFF.

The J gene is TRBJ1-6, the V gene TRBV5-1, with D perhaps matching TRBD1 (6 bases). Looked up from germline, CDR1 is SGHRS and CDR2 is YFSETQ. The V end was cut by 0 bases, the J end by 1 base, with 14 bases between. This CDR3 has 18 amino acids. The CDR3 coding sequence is TGCGCCAGCAGCTTGGAAGGGCAGGGGCTATCCTATAATTCACCCCTCCACTTT. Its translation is CASSLEGQGLSYNSPLHF. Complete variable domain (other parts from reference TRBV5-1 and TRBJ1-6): KAGVTQTPRYLIKTRGQQVTLSCSPISGHRSVSWYQQTPGQGLQFLFEYFSETQRNKGNFPGRFSGRQFSNSRSEMNVSTLELGDSALYLCASSLEGQGLSYNSPLHFGNGTRLTVT.

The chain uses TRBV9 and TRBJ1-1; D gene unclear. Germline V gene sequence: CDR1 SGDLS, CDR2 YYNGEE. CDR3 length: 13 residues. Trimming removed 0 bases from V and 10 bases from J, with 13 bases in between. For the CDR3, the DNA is TGTGCCAGCAGCGTAGCAGGCGGAGAACTAGCTTTCTTT. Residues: CASSVAGGELAFF.

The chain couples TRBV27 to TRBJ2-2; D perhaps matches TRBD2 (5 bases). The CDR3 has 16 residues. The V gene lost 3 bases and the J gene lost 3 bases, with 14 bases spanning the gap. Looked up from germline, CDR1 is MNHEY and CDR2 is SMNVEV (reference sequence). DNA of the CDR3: TGTGCCAGCAGTTTTTTTGGTACCGGGGACACCGGGGAGCTGTTTTTT. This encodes CASSFFGTGDTGELFF.

The CDR3 region is CASGLNPRLEQYF. CDR3 nucleotides: TGTGCTAGTGGTTTGAACCCTAGGCTCGAGCAGTACTTC. The V and J genes are TRBV12-5 and TRBJ2-7, with unresolved D. The germline V gene encodes CDR1 LGHNT and CDR2 FRNRAP. CDR3 size: 13 residues. V was pared by 2 bases and J by 6 bases, with 11 bases between. Variable domain in full (rest from reference TRBV12-5 and TRBJ2-7): DARVTQTPRHKVTEMGQEVTMRCQPILGHNTVFWYRQTMMQGLELLAYFRNRAPLDDSGMPKDRFSAEMPDATLATLKIQPSEPRDSAVYFCASGLNPRLEQYFGPGTRLTVT.

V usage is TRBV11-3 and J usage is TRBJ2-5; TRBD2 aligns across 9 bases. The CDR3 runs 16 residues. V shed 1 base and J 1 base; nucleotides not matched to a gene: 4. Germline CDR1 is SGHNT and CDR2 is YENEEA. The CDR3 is CASSLGVSGGQETQYF. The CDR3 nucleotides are TGTGCCAGCAGCTTAGGTGTTAGCGGGGGCCAAGAGACCCAGTACTTC.

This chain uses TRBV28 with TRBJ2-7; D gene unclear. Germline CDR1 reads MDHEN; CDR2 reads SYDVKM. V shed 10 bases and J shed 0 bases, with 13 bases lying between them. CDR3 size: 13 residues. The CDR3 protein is CATTYQSSYEQYF. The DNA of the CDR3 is TGTGCCACCACGTATCAGAGCTCCTACGAGCAGTACTTC.

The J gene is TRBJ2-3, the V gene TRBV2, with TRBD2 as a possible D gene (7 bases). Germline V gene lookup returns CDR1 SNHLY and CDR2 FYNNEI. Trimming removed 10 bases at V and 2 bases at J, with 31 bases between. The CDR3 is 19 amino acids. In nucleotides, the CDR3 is TGTGCCATCTTGGGGGCGGCGGGGGTTAAGGAAAGTGTCACAGATACGCAGTATTTT. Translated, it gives CAILGAAGVKESVTDTQYF.

The CDR3 loop reads CASSEGTGANYGYTF. CDR3 nucleotides: TGTGCCAGCAGTGAAGGGACAGGGGCCAACTATGGCTACACCTTC. The chain is built from TRBV6-1 and TRBJ1-2, with 9 bases matching TRBD1. V dropped 1 base and J dropped 2; count of bases not matched to a gene: 2. Germline V gives CDR1 MNHNS, CDR2 SASEGT. The length of the CDR3 is 15 residues.

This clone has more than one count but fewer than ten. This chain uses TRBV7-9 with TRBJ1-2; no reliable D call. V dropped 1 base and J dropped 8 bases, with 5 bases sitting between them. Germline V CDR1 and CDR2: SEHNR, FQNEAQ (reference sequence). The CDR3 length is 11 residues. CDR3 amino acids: CASSLEGGYTF. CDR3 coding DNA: TGTGCCAGCAGCTTAGAGGGCGGCTACACCTTC.

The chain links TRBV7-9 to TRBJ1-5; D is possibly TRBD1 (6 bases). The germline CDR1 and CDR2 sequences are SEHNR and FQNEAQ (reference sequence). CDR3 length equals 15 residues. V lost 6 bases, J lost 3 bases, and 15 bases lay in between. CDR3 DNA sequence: TGTGCCAGCAGTACTACAACAGGGTCCAATCAGCCCCAGCATTTT. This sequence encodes CASSTTTGSNQPQHF.

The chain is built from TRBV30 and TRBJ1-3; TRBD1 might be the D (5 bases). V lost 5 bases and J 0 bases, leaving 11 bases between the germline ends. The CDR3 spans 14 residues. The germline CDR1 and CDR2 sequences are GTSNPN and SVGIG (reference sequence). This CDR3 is CAWESGGSGNTIYF. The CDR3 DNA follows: TGTGCCTGGGAATCGGGGGGCTCTGGAAACACCATATATTTT.

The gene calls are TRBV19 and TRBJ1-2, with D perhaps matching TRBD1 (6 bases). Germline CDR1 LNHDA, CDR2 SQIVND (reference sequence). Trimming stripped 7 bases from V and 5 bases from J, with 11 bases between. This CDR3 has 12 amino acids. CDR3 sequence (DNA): TGTGCCAGTACTAGAGGGGGGTATGGCTACACCTTC. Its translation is CASTRGGYGYTF.

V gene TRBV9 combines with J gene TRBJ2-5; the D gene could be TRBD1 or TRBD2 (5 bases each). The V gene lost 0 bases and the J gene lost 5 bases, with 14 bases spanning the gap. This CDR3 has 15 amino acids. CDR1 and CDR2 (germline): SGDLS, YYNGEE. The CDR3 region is CASSVGAGSLETQYF. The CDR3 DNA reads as TGTGCCAGCAGCGTAGGGGCAGGGAGTTTGGAGACCCAGTACTTC.

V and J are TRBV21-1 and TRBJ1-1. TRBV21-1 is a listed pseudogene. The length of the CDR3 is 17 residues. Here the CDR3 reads CASSRGRGRRMNTEAFF. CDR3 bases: TGTGCCAGCAGCAGAGGGAGGGGGCGCAGGATGAACACTGAAGCTTTCTTT.

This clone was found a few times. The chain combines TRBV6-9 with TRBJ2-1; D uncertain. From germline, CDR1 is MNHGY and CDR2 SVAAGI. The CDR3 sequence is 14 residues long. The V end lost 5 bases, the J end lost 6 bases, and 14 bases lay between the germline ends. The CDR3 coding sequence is TGTGCCAGCAGTAGAAAAGGAGACGGCAATGAGCAGTTCTTC. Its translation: CASSRKGDGNEQFF.

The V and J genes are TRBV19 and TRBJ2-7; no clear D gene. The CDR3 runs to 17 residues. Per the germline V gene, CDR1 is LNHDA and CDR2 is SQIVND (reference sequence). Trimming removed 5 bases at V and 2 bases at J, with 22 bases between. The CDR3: CASSDAPGLGATYEQYF. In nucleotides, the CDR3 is TGTGCCAGTAGTGATGCGCCGGGTCTAGGAGCCACCTACGAGCAGTACTTC.

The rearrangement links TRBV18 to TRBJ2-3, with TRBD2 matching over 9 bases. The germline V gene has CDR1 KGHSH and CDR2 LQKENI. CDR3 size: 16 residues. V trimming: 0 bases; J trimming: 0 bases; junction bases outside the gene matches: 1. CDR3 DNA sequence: TGTGCCAGCTCACCACCAGCGGGGGGCAGCACAGATACGCAGTATTTT. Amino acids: CASSPPAGGSTDTQYF.

The CDR3 region has the DNA TGTGCCAGCAGCCAAGATAAAGAGATAGCGGGAGGCGGAGAGACCCAGTACTTC. Translated: CASSQDKEIAGGGETQYF. This sequence joins TRBV4-2 and TRBJ2-5; 10 nucleotides match TRBD2. Germline lookup yields CDR1 LGHNA and CDR2 YNFKEQ. The CDR3 has 18 amino acids. After removal of 0 bases from V and 4 bases from J, the junction contained 11 bases not matched to a gene.